This T cell receptor beta chain was recorded in a study of blood T cell repertoires in COVID-19. Study as a whole: The samples span acute and convalescent COVID-19 from the United States, Italy and Spain.

Clones were read by immunoSEQ multiplex PCR, and TCRdb kept only the in-frame ones, dropping some. This sample yields roughly 80,000 clones, of which about 72% are seen a single time; 15% to 20% belongs to the top ten. From germline, CDR1 is SNHLY and CDR2 FYNNEI. J lost 4 bases, V lost 6 bases, and 4 bases had no gene match. The CDR3 runs to 14 residues. The sequence derives from a man aged 65-85 years with active or convalescent COVID-19. The chain joins TRBV2 to TRBJ2-1; 9 bases match TRBD2. Sequenced input: peripheral blood. CDR3 amino acids: CASRLAGVYNEQFF. The CDR3 coding sequence is TGTGCCAGCAGGTTAGCGGGGGTATACAATGAGCAGTTCTTC.